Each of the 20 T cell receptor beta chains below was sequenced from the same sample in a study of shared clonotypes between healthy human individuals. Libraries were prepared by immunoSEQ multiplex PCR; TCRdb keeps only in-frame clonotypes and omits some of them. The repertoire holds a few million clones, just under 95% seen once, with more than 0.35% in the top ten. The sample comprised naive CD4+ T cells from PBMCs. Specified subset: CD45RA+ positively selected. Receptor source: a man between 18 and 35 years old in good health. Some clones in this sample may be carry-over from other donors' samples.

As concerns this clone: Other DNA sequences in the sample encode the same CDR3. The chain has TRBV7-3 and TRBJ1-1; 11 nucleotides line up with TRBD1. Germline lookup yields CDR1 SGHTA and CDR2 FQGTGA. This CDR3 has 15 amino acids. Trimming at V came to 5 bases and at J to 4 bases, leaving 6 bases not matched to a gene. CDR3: CASSLTGTGGTEAFF. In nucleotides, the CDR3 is TGTGCCAGCAGCCTCACCGGGACAGGGGGCACTGAAGCTTTCTTT. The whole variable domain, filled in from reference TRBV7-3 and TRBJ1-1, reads GAGVSQTPSNKVTEKGKYVELRCDPISGHTALYWYRQSLGQGPEFLIYFQGTGAADDSGLPNDRFFAVRPEGSVSTLKIQRTERGDSAVYLCASSLTGTGGTEAFFGQGTRLTVV.

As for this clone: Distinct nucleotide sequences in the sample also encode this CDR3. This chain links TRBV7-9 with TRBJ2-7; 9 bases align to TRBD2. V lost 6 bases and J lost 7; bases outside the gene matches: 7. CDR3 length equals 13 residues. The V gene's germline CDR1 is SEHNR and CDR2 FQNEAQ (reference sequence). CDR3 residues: CASSPIAGVEQYF. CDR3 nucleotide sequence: TGTGCCAGCAGTCCTATAGCGGGAGTAGAGCAGTACTTC.

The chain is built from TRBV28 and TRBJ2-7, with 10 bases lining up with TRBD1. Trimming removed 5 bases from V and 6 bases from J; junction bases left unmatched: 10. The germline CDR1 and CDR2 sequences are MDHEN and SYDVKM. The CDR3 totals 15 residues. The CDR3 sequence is CASSERQGARSEQYF. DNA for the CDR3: TGTGCCAGCAGTGAAAGACAGGGGGCGCGGAGCGAGCAGTACTTC.

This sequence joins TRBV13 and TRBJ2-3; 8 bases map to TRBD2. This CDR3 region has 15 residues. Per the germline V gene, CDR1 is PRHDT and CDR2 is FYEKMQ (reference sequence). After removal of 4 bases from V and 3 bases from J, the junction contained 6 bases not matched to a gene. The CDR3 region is CASSYTTSGTDTQYF. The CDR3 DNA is TGTGCCAGCAGCTATACTACTAGCGGAACAGATACGCAGTATTTT.

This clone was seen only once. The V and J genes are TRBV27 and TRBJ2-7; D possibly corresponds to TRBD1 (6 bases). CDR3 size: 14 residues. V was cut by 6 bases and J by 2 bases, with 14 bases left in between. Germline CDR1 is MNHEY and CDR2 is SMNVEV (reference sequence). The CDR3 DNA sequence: TGTGCCAGCAGAGCGACAGGCCGTCCCTACGAGCAGTACTTC. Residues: CASRATGRPYEQYF.

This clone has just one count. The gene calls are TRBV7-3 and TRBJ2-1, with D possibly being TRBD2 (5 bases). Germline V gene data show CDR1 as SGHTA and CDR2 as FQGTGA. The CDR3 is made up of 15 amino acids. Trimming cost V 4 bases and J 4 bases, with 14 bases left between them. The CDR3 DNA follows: TGTGCCAGCAGCTATACACTAGGGCCTTACAATGAGCAGTTCTTC. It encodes CASSYTLGPYNEQFF.

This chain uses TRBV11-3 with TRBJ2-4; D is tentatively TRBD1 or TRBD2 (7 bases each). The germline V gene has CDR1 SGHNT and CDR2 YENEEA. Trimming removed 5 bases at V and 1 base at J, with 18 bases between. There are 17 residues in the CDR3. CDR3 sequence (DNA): TGTGCCAGCAGCCCAGGGAGGGGGCGAGTGGCCAAAAACATTCAGTACTTC. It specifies CASSPGRGRVAKNIQYF.

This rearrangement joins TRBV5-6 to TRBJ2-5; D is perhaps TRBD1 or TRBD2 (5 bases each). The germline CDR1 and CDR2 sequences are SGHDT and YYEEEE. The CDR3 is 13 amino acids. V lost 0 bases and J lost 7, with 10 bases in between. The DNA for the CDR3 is TGTGCCAGCAGCTTGGCACAGGCGGGGACCCAGTACTTC. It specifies CASSLAQAGTQYF.

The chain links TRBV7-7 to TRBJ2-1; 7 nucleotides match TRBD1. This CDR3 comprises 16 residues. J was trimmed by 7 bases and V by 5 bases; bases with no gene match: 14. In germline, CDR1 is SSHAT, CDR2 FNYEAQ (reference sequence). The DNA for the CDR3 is TGTGCCAGCAGCCCCCACGACAGGGTGGGAGAAAATGAGCAGTTCTTC. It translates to CASSPHDRVGENEQFF.

The CDR3 region has the DNA TGTGCCAGCAGCAAAGCGTTTGGGAGCTACGAGCAGTACTTC. It specifies CASSKAFGSYEQYF. J is TRBJ2-7 and V is TRBV21-1; TRBD2, the table's D call, lacks a check against the DNA. TRBV21-1 constitutes a pseudogene. The CDR3 consists of 14 residues.

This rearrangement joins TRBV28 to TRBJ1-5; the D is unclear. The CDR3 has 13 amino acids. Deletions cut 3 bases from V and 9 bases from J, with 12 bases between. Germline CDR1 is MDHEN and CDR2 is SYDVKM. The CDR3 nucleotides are TGTGCCAGCAGTTTGGAAGTGGGTTCGCCCCAGCATTTT. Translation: CASSLEVGSPQHF.

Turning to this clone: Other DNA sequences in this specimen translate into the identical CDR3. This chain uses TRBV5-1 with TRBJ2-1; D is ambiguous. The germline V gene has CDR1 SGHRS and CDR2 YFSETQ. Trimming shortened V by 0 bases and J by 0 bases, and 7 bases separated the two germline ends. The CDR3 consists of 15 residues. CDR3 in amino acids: CASSLGGSSYNEQFF. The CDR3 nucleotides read TGCGCCAGCAGCTTGGGAGGCAGCTCCTACAATGAGCAGTTCTTC.

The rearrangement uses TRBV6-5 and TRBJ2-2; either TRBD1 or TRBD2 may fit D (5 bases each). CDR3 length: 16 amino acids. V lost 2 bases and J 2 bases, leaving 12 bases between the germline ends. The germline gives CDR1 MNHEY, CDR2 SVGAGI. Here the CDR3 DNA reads TGTGCCAGCAGTTACGGGCCGGGGCAAAACACCGGGGAGCTGTTTTTT. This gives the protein CASSYGPGQNTGELFF.

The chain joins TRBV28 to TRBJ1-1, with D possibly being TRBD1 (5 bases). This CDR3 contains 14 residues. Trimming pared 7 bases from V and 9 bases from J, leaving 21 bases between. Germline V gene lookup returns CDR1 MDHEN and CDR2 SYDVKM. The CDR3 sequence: CASKSGTLITKAFF. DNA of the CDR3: TGTGCCAGCAAATCCGGGACTCTGATCACGAAAGCTTTCTTT.

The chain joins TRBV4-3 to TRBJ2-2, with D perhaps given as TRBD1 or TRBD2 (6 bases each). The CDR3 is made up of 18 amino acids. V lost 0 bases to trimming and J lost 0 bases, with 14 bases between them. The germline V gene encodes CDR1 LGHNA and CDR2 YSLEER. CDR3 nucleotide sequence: TGCGCCAGCAGCCAAGAATTAATGGAGGGGGCGAACACCGGGGAGCTGTTTTTT. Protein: CASSQELMEGANTGELFF.

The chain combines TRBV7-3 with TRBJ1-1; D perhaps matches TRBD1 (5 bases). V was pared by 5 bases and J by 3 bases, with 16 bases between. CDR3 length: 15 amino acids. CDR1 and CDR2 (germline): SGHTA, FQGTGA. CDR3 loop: CASSLGRGRDTEAFF. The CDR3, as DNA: TGTGCCAGCAGCCTAGGGAGGGGACGGGACACTGAAGCTTTCTTT.

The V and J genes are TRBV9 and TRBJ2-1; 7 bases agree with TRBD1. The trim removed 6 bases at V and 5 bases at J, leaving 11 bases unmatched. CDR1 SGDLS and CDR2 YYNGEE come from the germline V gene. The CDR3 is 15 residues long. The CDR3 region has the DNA TGTGCCAGCACCCCACAGGGGTTAGTTAACAATGAGCAGTTCTTC. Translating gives CASTPQGLVNNEQFF.

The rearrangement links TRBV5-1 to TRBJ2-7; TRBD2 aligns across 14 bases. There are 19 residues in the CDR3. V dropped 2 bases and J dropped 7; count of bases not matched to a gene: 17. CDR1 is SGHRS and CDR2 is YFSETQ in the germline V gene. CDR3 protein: CASSLGGTSGSPTVSEQYF. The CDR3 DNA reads TGCGCCAGCAGCTTAGGCGGGACTAGCGGGAGCCCCACGGTGAGTGAGCAGTACTTC.

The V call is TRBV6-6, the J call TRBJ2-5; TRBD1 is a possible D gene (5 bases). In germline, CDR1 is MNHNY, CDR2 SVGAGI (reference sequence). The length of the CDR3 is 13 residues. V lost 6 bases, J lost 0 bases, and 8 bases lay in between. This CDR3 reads CASSRQNQETQYF. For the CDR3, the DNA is TGTGCCAGCAGCCGACAGAACCAAGAGACCCAGTACTTC.

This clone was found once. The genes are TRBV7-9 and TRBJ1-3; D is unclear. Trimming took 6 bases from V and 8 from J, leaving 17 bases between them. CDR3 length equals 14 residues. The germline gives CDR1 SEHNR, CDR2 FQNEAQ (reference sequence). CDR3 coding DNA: TGTGCCAGCAGACGGGCCAGTCACCCGGACACCATATATTTT. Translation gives CASRRASHPDTIYF.